Described below is a single TCR beta chain sequence and its context. The sample comes from a study of blood T cell repertoires in COVID-19. Whole-study context: The samples span acute and convalescent COVID-19 from the United States, Italy and Spain. The analysed material was cDNA or gDNA that came from T cells, B-cell-depleted T cells, or PBMCs.

As processed by the authors: Amplification from reference gene primers served as the basis for estimated nucleated cell counts. Generated by immunoSEQ multiplex PCR, the TCRdb table keeps only in-frame clones and is missing some. That table supplies the V and J calls and clone size; D and trimming were determined from the DNA. In the table there are tens of thousands of clones, approximately 80% of which are singletons. CDR1 MDHEN and CDR2 SYDVKM come from the germline V gene. This CDR3 spans 15 amino acids. V gave up 5 bases and J gave up 2 bases; unmatched junction bases: 5. The specimen sequenced was peripheral blood. The receptor's source is a man at least 80 years old with acute or convalescent COVID-19. The chain uses TRBV28 and TRBJ2-1; TRBD1 matches at 8 bases. In nucleotides, the CDR3 is TGTGCCAGCAGTAAGGGACAGGTCGCCTACAATGAGCAGTTCTTC. Amino acids: CASSKGQVAYNEQFF.